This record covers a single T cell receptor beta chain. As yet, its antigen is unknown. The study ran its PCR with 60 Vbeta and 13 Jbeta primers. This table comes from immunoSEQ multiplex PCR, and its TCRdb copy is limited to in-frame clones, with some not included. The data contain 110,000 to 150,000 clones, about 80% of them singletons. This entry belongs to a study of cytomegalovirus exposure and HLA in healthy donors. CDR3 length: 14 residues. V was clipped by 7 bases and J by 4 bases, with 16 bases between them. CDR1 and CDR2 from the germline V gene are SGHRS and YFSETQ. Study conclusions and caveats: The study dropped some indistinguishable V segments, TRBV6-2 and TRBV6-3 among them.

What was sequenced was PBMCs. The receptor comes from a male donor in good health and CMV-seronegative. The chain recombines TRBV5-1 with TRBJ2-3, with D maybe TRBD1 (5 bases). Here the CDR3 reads CASGVQGFADTQYF. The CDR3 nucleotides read TGCGCCAGCGGGGTGCAGGGTTTTGCAGATACGCAGTATTTT. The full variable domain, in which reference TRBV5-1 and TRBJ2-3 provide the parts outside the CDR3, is KAGVTQTPRYLIKTRGQQVTLSCSPISGHRSVSWYQQTPGQGLQFLFEYFSETQRNKGNFPGRFSGRQFSNSRSEMNVSTLELGDSALYLCASGVQGFADTQYFGPGTRLTVL.